Listed here is a single T cell receptor beta chain. Its matching antigen is unknown. The entry originates in a study of T cell repertoires in cytomegalovirus infection. Whole-study context: Carrying CMV and the relevant HLA type showed in public TCR beta signatures.

TCRdb reprocessed the reads via MiXCR and lists one record per CDR3 protein. The data contain about 130,000 distinct CDR3 sequences, more than 20% of them singletons. Germline V gives CDR1 PRHDT, CDR2 FYEKMQ (reference sequence). The CDR3 contains 15 residues. Trimming cost V 5 bases and J 4 bases, with 17 bases left between them. Study results and caveats: Individuals carrying CMV plus the relevant HLA were identified by cumulative frequency of public TCR beta families. Ex vivo, HLA-C-restricted CMV-specific TCR beta clonotypes prevailed over the rest of the response.

The receptor comes from a human donor in good health (CMV status not recorded). Some clones in this sample may be carry-over from other donors' samples. Sequenced sample: PBMCs, sequenced either directly or after in vitro stimulation (not recorded which). J is TRBJ1-2 and V is TRBV13, with D perhaps matching TRBD1 (5 bases). The CDR3 loop is CASSTLRDGLYGYTF. The CDR3 DNA follows: TGTGCCAGCAGCACGCTCCGGGACGGCCTCTATGGCTACACCTTC.